Listed here are 22 T cell receptor beta chains from one sample, sequenced in a study of T cells in Graves' hyperthyroidism and ophthalmopathy. RNA transcripts provided the source from which TCR beta CDR3 regions were amplified. The HTBI primer set was used in a first-round RT-PCR of the TCR CDR3. TCRdb reprocessed the multiplex PCR reads via MiXCR and lists one record per CDR3 protein. Of approximately 600,000 distinct CDR3 sequences in the sample, roughly 17% were seen once. The sequenced sample was blood. These receptors were obtained from a woman aged 25 to 39 with Graves' hyperthyroidism.

This sequence joins TRBV20-1 and TRBJ2-7; the match to TRBD1 covers 9 bases. Germline values: CDR1 DFQATT, CDR2 SNEGSKA (reference sequence). The trim removed 3 bases at V and 6 bases at J, leaving 12 bases unmatched. CDR3 size: 15 residues. This CDR3 reads CSARGGRGQGPEQYF. Written as DNA, the CDR3 is TGCAGTGCTAGGGGCGGTAGGGGACAGGGCCCCGAGCAGTACTTC.

Notes on this clonotype: Sequence at one end of the junction differs from germline and may be a read error. The rearrangement joins TRBV11-2 to TRBJ2-1, with D possibly being TRBD2 (6 bases). Germline-derived CDR1 and CDR2 are SGHAT and FQNNGV. The CDR3 has 12 residues. DNA for the CDR3: TGTGCCAGCAGCAAAGGGGTGGAACGCGGGGTCTTC. Amino acid sequence: CASSKGVERGVF.

The V call is TRBV5-1, the J call TRBJ2-2; D is undetermined. This CDR3 region has 13 residues. Per germline, CDR1 SGHRS and CDR2 YFSETQ. V dropped 4 bases and J dropped 6 bases, with 10 bases sitting between them. CDR3 in amino acids: CASSAGLSGELFF. The DNA of the CDR3 is TGCGCCAGCAGCGCCGGGCTTTCCGGGGAGCTGTTTTTT.

J is TRBJ2-7 and V is TRBV19; D assignment may be TRBD1 or TRBD2 (5 bases each). V was trimmed by 5 bases and J by 0 bases, leaving 11 bases between them. Germline values: CDR1 LNHDA, CDR2 SQIVND (reference sequence). The CDR3 is made up of 14 amino acids. CDR3 sequence: CASSVGRSSYEQYF. The CDR3 DNA follows: TGTGCCAGTAGTGTGGGACGGAGCTCCTACGAGCAGTACTTC.

This clonotype showed up many times. The chain is built from TRBV6-6 and TRBJ1-2; D might be TRBD1 (6 bases). The ends were cut back, 2 bases at V and 6 bases at J, with 10 bases in the middle. This CDR3 region has 13 residues. Germline CDR1 reads MNHNY; CDR2 reads SVGAGI (reference sequence). In nucleotides, the CDR3 is TGTGCCAGCAGTTACGACAGGATCGATGGCTACACCTTC. Translating gives CASSYDRIDGYTF.

The V call is TRBV5-1, the J call TRBJ1-1; no clear D gene. The V end was cut by 3 bases, the J end by 1 base, with 10 bases between. The germline V gene encodes CDR1 SGHRS and CDR2 YFSETQ. This CDR3 is 14 amino acids long. Written as DNA, the CDR3 is TGCGCCAGCAGCTGGCGACGGGCGAACACTGAAGCTTTCTTT. Its protein is CASSWRRANTEAFF.

This clonotype occurred many times. The rearrangement uses TRBV7-2 and TRBJ2-5; 8 positions match TRBD1. V shed 1 base and J 4 bases; nucleotides not matched to a gene: 5. CDR3 length: 15 amino acids. CDR1 and CDR2 from the germline V gene are SGHTA and FQGNSA. This chain's CDR3 is CASSLGITGGETQYF. The CDR3 DNA reads as TGTGCCAGCAGCTTAGGAATCACAGGGGGAGAGACCCAGTACTTC.

Ten or more counts support this clonotype. The V and J genes are TRBV12-3 or TRBV12-4 and TRBJ2-5; D may be TRBD1 (6 bases). V was clipped by 8 bases and J by 5 bases, with 30 bases between them. The CDR3 runs to 18 residues. The CDR3 sequence: CASAEAIRGSPFGETQYF. The CDR3 coding sequence is TGTGCCAGCGCCGAGGCCATCAGGGGCAGCCCGTTCGGCGAGACCCAGTACTTC.

The chain couples TRBV6-5 to TRBJ1-5, with D perhaps matching TRBD1 (5 bases). V dropped 2 bases and J dropped 4 bases, with 9 bases sitting between them. The CDR3 totals 14 residues. CDR1 and CDR2 (germline): MNHEY, SVGAGI. As DNA, the CDR3 is TGTGCCAGCAGTTACGCCCCAGGGAATCAGCCCCAGCATTTT. Its translation is CASSYAPGNQPQHF.

This clonotype was recorded a few times. This chain links TRBV10-3 with TRBJ2-6; D gene ambiguous. Germline CDR1 and CDR2: ENHRY and SYGVKD. This CDR3 is 14 amino acids long. The ends were cut back, 4 bases at V and 2 bases at J, with 6 bases in the middle. The DNA of the CDR3 is TGTGCCATCAGTGGGGGTACTGGGGCCAACGTCCTGACTTTC. As protein: CAISGGTGANVLTF.

This clonotype appeared a few times. The J gene is TRBJ1-6, the V gene TRBV20-1, with D possibly matching TRBD1 (6 bases). The germline V gene has CDR1 DFQATT and CDR2 SNEGSKA (reference sequence). V lost 7 bases and J 7 bases, leaving 11 bases between the germline ends. The CDR3 spans 12 residues. CDR3 residues: CSVEQGNSPLHF. The CDR3 region has the DNA TGCAGTGTGGAACAGGGAAATTCACCCCTCCACTTT.

To note about this clonotype: Sequence at one end of the junction differs from germline and may be a read error. CDR3 in DNA: TGCAGTGCTATGGGACAGCGATACTCTAACTATGGCCACACCTTC. It yields the protein CSAMGQRYSNYGHTF. The gene calls are TRBV20-1 and TRBJ1-2; 7 positions match TRBD1. The CDR3 runs 15 residues. Germline CDR1 is DFQATT and CDR2 is SNEGSKA (reference sequence).

V usage is TRBV5-4 and J usage is TRBJ1-2; D is uncertain. With 0 bases removed from V and 5 bases from J, the gap between germline ends came to 8 bases. CDR1 is SGHNT, CDR2 YYREEE, per germline (reference sequence). The CDR3 consists of 13 residues. CDR3 in amino acids: CASSLEPPYGYTF. CDR3 coding DNA: TGTGCCAGCAGCTTGGAGCCGCCGTATGGCTACACCTTC.

The chain joins TRBV7-9 to TRBJ1-2; 10 positions match TRBD1. There are 16 residues in the CDR3. CDR1 is SEHNR, CDR2 FQNEAQ, per germline (reference sequence). With V trimmed by 5 bases and J by 7 bases, 13 bases remained unmatched. The CDR3 loop is CASSIYRQGAWTGYTF. CDR3 DNA sequence: TGTGCCAGCAGCATCTACAGACAGGGGGCATGGACTGGCTACACCTTC.

As for this clonotype: Sequence at one end of the junction differs from germline and may be a read error. This chain uses TRBV20-1 with TRBJ2-7; unclear D gene. CDR3 size: 16 residues. Looked up from germline, CDR1 is DFQATT and CDR2 is SNEGSKA (reference sequence). The CDR3 DNA is TGCGGTGCTAGAGAATCGAACCTGGGCGAGTACTACGAGCAGTACTTC. Its translation is CGARESNLGEYYEQYF.

Ten or more counts support this clonotype. The chain has TRBV28 and TRBJ1-2; no clear D gene. The germline V gene encodes CDR1 MDHEN and CDR2 SYDVKM. Trimming cost V 7 bases and J 7 bases, with 16 bases left between them. This CDR3 comprises 13 residues. DNA for the CDR3: TGTGCCAGCACCTCTTCTGGGTGGGGTGGCTACACCTTC. It specifies CASTSSGWGGYTF.

Remarks on this clonotype: A clone one base away is much larger, so this may be a read error. The chain combines TRBV19 with TRBJ1-5; TRBD1 matches at 7 bases. The CDR3 consists of 16 residues. With 7 bases clipped from V and 0 bases from J, the junction kept 9 bases outside the gene matches. Germline lookup yields CDR1 LNHDA and CDR2 SQIVND (reference sequence). The CDR3 coding sequence is TGTGCCAGTAATATCGACAGGGATTATAGCAATCAGCCCCAGCATTTT. It encodes CASNIDRDYSNQPQHF.

This clonotype was counted at least ten times. The rearrangement uses TRBV28 and TRBJ2-5, with TRBD1 matching over 8 bases. Germline V CDR1 and CDR2: MDHEN, SYDVKM. The trim removed 3 bases at V and 5 bases at J, leaving 8 bases unmatched. This CDR3 is built from 15 residues. The CDR3 DNA sequence: TGTGCCAGCAGTTTCGGCAGGGGGCGTTCGGAGACCCAGTACTTC. Encoded protein: CASSFGRGRSETQYF.

Written as DNA, the CDR3 is TGCAGCGGTGCGACCGACTACGAGCAGTACTTC. Translating it yields CSGATDYEQYF. The chain has TRBV29-1 and TRBJ2-7; D gene uncertain. The CDR3 extends over 11 amino acids. Germline V gives CDR1 SQVTM, CDR2 ANQGSEA. V dropped 7 bases and J dropped 3 bases, with 10 bases sitting between them.

This clonotype was seen ten or more times. CDR3 loop: CSASGQKDTDTQYF. CDR3 DNA sequence: TGCAGTGCTAGCGGGCAAAAAGACACAGATACGCAGTATTTT. This chain links TRBV20-1 with TRBJ2-3; no clear D. CDR3 length: 14 amino acids. V lost 3 bases and J lost 2, with 12 bases in between. Germline loops: CDR1 DFQATT, CDR2 SNEGSKA (reference sequence).

This clonotype has ten or more counts. The chain employs TRBV7-2 and TRBJ2-7; possibly TRBD2 for D (5 bases). The V end was cut by 3 bases, the J end by 1 base, with 7 bases between. Germline V CDR1 and CDR2: SGHTA, FQGNSA. This CDR3 is 13 amino acids long. CDR3 DNA sequence: TGTGCCAGCAGCTTCCGGAGGTCCTACGAGCAGTACTTC. It translates to CASSFRRSYEQYF.

This clonotype was detected ten times or more. This sequence joins TRBV20-1 and TRBJ2-7; TRBD1 or TRBD2 may be the D gene (6 bases each). V lost 1 base to trimming and J lost 3 bases, with 13 bases between them. The germline CDR1 and CDR2 sequences are DFQATT and SNEGSKA (reference sequence). This CDR3 spans 14 amino acids. The CDR3 DNA reads as TGCAGTGCTAGAGGTAGGAGGGGGAGCTACGAGCAGTACTTC. This translates into CSARGRRGSYEQYF.